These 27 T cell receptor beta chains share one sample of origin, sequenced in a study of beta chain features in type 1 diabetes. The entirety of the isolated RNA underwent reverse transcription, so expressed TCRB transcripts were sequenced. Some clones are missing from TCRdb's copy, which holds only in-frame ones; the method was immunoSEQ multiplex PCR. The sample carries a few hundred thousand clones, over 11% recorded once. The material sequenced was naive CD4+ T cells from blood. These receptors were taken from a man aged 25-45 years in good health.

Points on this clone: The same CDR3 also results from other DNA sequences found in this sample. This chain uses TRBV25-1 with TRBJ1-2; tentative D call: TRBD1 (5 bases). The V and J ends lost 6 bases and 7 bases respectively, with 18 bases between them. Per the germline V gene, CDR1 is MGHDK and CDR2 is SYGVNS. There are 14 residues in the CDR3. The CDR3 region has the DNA TGTGCCAGCAGCTTCGGGACGGTGCAGGGTGGCTACACCTTC. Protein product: CASSFGTVQGGYTF.

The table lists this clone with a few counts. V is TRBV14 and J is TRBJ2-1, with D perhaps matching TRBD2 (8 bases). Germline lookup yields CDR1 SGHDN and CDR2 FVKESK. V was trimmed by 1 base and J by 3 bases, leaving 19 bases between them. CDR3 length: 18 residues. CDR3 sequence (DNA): TGTGCCAGCAGCCAAGTTAGCGGGGACAGTTTTTACTACAATGAGCAGTTCTTC. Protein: CASSQVSGDSFYYNEQFF.

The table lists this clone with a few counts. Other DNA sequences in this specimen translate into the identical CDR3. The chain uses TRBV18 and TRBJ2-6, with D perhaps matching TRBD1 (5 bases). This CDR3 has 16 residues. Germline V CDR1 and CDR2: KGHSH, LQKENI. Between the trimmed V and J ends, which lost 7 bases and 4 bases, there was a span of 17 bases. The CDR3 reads CASYTGAASGANVLTF. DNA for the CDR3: TGTGCCAGCTACACAGGCGCCGCCTCAGGGGCCAACGTCCTGACTTTC.

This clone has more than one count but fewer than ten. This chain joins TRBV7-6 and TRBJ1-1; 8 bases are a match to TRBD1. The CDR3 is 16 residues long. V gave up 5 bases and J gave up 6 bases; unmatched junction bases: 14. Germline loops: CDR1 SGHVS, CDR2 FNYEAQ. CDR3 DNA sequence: TGTGCCAGCAGCCCCCGACAGGGGTCCCCCAGACCTGAAGCTTTCTTT. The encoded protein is CASSPRQGSPRPEAFF.

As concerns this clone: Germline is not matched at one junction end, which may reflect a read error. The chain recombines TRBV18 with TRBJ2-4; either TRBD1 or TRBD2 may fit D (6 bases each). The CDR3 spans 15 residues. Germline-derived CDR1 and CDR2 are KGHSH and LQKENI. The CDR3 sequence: CASSPLLGGYHLFSF. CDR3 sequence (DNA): TGTGCCAGCTCACCCCTTTTGGGGGGCTACCATCTCTTCAGCTTC.

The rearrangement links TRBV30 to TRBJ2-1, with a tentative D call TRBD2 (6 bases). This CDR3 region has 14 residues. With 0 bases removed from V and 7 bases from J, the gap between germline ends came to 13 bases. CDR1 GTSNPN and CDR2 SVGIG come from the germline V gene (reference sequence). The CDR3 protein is CAWSVPGEKNEQFF. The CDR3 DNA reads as TGTGCCTGGAGTGTACCGGGAGAAAAGAATGAGCAGTTCTTC. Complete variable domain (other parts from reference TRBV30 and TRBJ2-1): SQTIHQWPATLVQPVGSPLSLECTVEGTSNPNLYWYRQAAGRGLQLLFYSVGIGQISSEVPQNLSASRPQDRQFILSSKKLLLSDSGFYLCAWSVPGEKNEQFFGPGTRLTVL.

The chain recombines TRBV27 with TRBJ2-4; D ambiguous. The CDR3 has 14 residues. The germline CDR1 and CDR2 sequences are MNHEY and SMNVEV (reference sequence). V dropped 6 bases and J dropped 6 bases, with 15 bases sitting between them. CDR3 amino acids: CASSQLAQRNIQYF. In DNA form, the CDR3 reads TGTGCCAGCAGCCAGCTCGCCCAACGAAACATTCAGTACTTC.

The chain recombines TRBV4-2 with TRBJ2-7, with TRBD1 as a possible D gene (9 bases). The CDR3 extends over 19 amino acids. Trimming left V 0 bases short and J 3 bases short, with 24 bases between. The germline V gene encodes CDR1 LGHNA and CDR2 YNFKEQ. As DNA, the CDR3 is TGTGCCAGCAGCCAAGATGATTGGACAGGGGATAGCGGGAACTACGAGCAGTACGTC. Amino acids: CASSQDDWTGDSGNYEQYV.

CDR3 in amino acids: CASSSRQAYEQYF. As DNA, the CDR3 is TGTGCCAGCAGCTCGAGACAGGCCTACGAGCAGTACTTC. V and J are TRBV5-4 and TRBJ2-7, with D maybe TRBD1 (6 bases). CDR1 SGHNT and CDR2 YYREEE come from the germline V gene (reference sequence). This CDR3 region has 13 residues. The V gene lost 3 bases and the J gene lost 2 bases, with 9 bases spanning the gap. Together with reference TRBV5-4 and TRBJ2-7, the CDR3 gives the full variable domain: ETGVTQSPTHLIKTRGQQVTLRCSSQSGHNTVSWYQQALGQGPQFIFQYYREEENGRGNFPPRFSGLQFPNYSSELNVNALELDDSALYLCASSSRQAYEQYFGPGTRLTVT.

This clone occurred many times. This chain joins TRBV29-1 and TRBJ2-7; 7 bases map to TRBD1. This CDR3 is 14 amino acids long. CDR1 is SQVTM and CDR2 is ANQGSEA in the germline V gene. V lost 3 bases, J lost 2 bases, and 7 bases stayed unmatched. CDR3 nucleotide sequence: TGCAGCGTTGAGGAGGACAGGCTCACCTACGAGCAGTACGTC. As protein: CSVEEDRLTYEQYV.

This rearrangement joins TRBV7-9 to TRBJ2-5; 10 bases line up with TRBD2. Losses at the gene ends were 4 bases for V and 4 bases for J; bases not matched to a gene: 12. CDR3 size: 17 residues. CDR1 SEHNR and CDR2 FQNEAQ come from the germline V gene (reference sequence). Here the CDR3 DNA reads TGTGCCAGCAGCTCTATAACCCTAGCGGGAGCCGTAGAGACCCAGTACTTC. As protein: CASSSITLAGAVETQYF. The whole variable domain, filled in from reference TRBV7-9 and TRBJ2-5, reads DTGVSQNPRHKITKRGQNVTFRCDPISEHNRLYWYRQTLGQGPEFLTYFQNEAQLEKSRLLSDRFSAERPKGSFSTLEIQRTEQGDSAMYLCASSSITLAGAVETQYFGPGTRLLVL.

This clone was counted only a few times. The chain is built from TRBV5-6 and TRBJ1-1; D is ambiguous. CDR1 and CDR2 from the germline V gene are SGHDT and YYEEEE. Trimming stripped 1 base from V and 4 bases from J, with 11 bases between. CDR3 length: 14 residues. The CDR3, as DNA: TGTGCCAGCAGCTTGTTCCGAGAGGTCACTGAAGCTTTCTTT. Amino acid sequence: CASSLFREVTEAFF. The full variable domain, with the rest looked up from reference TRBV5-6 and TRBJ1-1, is DAGVTQSPTHLIKTRGQQVTLRCSPKSGHDTVSWYQQALGQGPQFIFQYYEEEERQRGNFPDRFSGHQFPNYSSELNVNALLLGDSALYLCASSLFREVTEAFFGQGTRLTVV.

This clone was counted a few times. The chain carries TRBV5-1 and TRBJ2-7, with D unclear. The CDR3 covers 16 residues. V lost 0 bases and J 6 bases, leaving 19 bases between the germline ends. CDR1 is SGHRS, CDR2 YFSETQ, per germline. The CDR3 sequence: CASSLDPQLIGSEQYF. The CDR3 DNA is TGCGCCAGCAGCTTGGATCCCCAGCTTATCGGGTCCGAGCAGTACTTC. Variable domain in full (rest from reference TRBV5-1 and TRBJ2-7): KAGVTQTPRYLIKTRGQQVTLSCSPISGHRSVSWYQQTPGQGLQFLFEYFSETQRNKGNFPGRFSGRQFSNSRSEMNVSTLELGDSALYLCASSLDPQLIGSEQYFGPGTRLTVT.

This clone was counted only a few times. This CDR3 reads CASSPPRLAGVPDTQYF. The CDR3, as DNA: TGTGCCAGCAGCCCCCCCCGACTAGCGGGAGTCCCAGATACGCAGTATTTT. The chain recombines TRBV7-9 with TRBJ2-3; the match to TRBD2 covers 12 bases. The V gene's germline CDR1 is SEHNR and CDR2 FQNEAQ (reference sequence). After removal of 5 bases from V and 4 bases from J, the junction contained 10 bases not matched to a gene. The CDR3 has 17 residues.

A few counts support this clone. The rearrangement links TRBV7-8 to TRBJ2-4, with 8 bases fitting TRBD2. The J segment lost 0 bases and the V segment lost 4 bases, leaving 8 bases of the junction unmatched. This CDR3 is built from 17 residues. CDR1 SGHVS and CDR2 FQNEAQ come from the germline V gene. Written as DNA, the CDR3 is TGTGCCAGCAGCTCCCCCGGCGGGGGGCTAGCCAAAAACATTCAGTACTTC. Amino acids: CASSSPGGGLAKNIQYF.

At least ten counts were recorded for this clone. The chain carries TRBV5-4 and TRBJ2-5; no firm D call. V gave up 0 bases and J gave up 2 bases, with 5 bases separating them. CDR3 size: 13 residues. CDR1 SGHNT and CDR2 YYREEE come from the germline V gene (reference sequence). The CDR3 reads CASSLAIQETQYF. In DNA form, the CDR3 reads TGTGCCAGCAGCTTGGCGATTCAAGAGACCCAGTACTTC.

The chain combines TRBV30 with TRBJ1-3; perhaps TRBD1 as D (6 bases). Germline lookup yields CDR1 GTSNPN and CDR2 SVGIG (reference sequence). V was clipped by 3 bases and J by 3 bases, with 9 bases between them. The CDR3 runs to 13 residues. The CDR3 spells CAWSAGVGNTIYF. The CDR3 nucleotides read TGTGCCTGGAGCGCAGGGGTTGGAAACACCATATATTTT. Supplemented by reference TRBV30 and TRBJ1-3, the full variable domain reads SQTIHQWPATLVQPVGSPLSLECTVEGTSNPNLYWYRQAAGRGLQLLFYSVGIGQISSEVPQNLSASRPQDRQFILSSKKLLLSDSGFYLCAWSAGVGNTIYFGEGSWLTVV.

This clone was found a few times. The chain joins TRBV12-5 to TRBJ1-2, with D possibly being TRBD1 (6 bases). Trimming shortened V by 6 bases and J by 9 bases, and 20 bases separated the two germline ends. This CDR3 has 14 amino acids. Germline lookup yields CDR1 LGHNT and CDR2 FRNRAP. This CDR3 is CASGPDSWVTRYTF. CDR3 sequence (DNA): TGTGCTAGTGGCCCGGACAGTTGGGTTACACGCTACACCTTC.

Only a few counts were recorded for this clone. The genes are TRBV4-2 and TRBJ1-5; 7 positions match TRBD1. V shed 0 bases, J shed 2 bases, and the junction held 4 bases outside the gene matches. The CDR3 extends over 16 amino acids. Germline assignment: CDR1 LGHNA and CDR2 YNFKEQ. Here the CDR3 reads CASSQEQGMRNQPQHF. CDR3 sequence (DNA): TGTGCCAGCAGCCAAGAACAGGGGATGCGCAATCAGCCCCAGCATTTT.

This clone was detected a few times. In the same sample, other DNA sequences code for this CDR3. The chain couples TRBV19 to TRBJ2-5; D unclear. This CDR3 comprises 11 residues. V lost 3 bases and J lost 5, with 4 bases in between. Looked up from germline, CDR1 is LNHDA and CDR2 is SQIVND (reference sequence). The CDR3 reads CASSIEETQYF. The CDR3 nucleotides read TGTGCCAGTAGTATTGAGGAGACCCAGTACTTC. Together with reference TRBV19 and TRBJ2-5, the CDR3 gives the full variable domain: DGGITQSPKYLFRKEGQNVTLSCEQNLNHDAMYWYRQDPGQGLRLIYYSQIVNDFQKGDIAEGYSVSREKKESFPLTVTSAQKNPTAFYLCASSIEETQYFGPGTRLLVL.

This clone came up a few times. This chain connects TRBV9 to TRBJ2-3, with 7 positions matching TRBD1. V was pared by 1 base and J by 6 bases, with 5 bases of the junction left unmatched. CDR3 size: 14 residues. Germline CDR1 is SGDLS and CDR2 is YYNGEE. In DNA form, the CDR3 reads TGTGCCAGCAGCGTATCGACAGGGTTGGATACGCAGTATTTT. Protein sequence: CASSVSTGLDTQYF.

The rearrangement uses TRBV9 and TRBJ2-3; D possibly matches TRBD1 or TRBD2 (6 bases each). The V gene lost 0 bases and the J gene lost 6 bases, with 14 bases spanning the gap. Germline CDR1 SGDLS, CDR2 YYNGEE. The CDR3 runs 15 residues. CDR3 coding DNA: TGTGCCAGCAGCGTAGGGGGGGCCCGCCCGGATACGCAGTATTTT. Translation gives CASSVGGARPDTQYF.

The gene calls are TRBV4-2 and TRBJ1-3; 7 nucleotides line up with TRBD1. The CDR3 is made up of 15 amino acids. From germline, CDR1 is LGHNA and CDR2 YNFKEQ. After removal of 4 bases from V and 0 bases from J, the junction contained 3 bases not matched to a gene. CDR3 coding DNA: TGTGCCAGCAGCCGCGACAGGGACTCTGGAAACACCATATATTTT. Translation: CASSRDRDSGNTIYF.

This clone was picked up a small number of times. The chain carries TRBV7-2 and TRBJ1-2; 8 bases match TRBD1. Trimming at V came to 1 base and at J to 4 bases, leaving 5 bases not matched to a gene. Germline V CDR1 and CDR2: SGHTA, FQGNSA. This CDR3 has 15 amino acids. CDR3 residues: CASSLDPGGAYGYTF. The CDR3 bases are TGTGCCAGCAGCTTAGATCCAGGGGGCGCCTATGGCTACACCTTC.

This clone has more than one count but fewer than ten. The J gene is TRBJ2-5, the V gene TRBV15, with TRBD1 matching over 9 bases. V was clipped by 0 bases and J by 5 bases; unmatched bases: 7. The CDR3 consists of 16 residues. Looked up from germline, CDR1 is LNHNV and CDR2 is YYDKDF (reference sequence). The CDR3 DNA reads TGTGCCACCAGCAGAGATCCGGGACAGGGTGGCGAGACCCAGTACTTC. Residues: CATSRDPGQGGETQYF. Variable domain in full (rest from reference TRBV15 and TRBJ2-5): DAMVIQNPRYQVTQFGKPVTLSCSQTLNHNVMYWYQQKSSQAPKLLFHYYDKDFNNEADTPDNFQSRRPNTSFCFLDIRSPGLGDTAMYLCATSRDPGQGGETQYFGPGTRLLVL.

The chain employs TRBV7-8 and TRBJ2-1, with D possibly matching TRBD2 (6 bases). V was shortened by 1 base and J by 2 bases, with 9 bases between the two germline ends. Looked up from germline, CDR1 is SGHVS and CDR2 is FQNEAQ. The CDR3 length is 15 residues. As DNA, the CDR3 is TGTGCCAGCAGCTTAGGGGGCGGGACCTACAATGAGCAGTTCTTC. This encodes CASSLGGGTYNEQFF. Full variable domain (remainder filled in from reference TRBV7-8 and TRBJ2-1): GAGVSQSPRYKVAKRGQDVALRCDPISGHVSLFWYQQALGQGPEFLTYFQNEAQLDKSGLPSDRFFAERPEGSVSTLKIQRTQQEDSAVYLCASSLGGGTYNEQFFGPGTRLTVL.

The CDR3 coding sequence is TGTGCCAGCAGCAGACCAACAGGCCCCGTGAGGGAGACCCAGTACTTC. Translating gives CASSRPTGPVRETQYF. This rearrangement joins TRBV9 to TRBJ2-5; maybe TRBD1 (5 bases). This CDR3 comprises 16 residues. Trimming shortened V by 4 bases and J by 5 bases, and 21 bases separated the two germline ends. The germline CDR1 and CDR2 sequences are SGDLS and YYNGEE. Looking up the rest from reference TRBV9 and TRBJ2-5 gives the full variable domain: DSGVTQTPKHLITATGQRVTLRCSPRSGDLSVYWYQQSLDQGLQFLIQYYNGEERAKGNILERFSAQQFPDLHSELNLSSLELGDSALYFCASSRPTGPVRETQYFGPGTRLLVL.